Listed below are T cell receptor beta chains from one sample, sequenced in a study of T cell responses to AZD1222 COVID-19 vaccine. Using immunoSEQ multiplex PCR, the repertoire was profiled, and TCRdb retains in-frame clones only, with some absent. This sample has about 150,000 clones, with 75% to 95% found just once. The sample here was peripheral blood, taken on day 0 of MenACWY control vaccination. Every receptor here comes from an adult in good health. Each CDR3 is given with its conserved first and last residue. D genes are given only for firm matches. Rows may omit the clone size; those that give it use once, few, many or a size class.

CDR3 protein: CASSLQTGGGEKLFF
CDR3 DNA: TGTGCCAGCAGCCTCCAGACAGGGGGGGGTGAAAAACTGTTTTTT
D gene: TRBD1
J gene: TRBJ1-4
V gene: TRBV9
clone size: -

CDR3 protein: CAISPLAGVREQYF
CDR3 DNA: TGTGCCATCAGTCCTCTAGCGGGAGTGAGGGAGCAGTACTTC
D gene: TRBD2
J gene: TRBJ2-7
V gene: TRBV10-3
clone size: -

CDR3 protein: CASSQSELAFSGANVLTF
CDR3 DNA: TGTGCCAGCAGCCAATCGGAACTAGCGTTCTCTGGGGCCAACGTCCTGACTTTC
D gene: TRBD2
J gene: TRBJ2-6
V gene: TRBV3-1/TRBV3-2
clone size: -

CDR3 protein: CASSGRSNQPQHF
CDR3 DNA: TGTGCCAGCAGCGGACGCTCCAATCAGCCCCAGCATTTT
D gene: -
J gene: TRBJ1-5
V gene: TRBV11-2
clone size: -

CDR3 protein: CASGRDGKETQYF
CDR3 DNA: TGTGCCAGCGGCCGGGACGGAAAAGAGACCCAGTACTTC
D gene: -
J gene: TRBJ2-5
V gene: TRBV2
clone size: -

CDR3 protein: CATSGAFGAGDSTDTQYF
CDR3 DNA: TGTGCCACCAGTGGCGCCTTTGGAGCGGGAGATAGCACAGATACGCAGTATTTT
D gene: TRBD2
J gene: TRBJ2-3
V gene: TRBV24-1
clone size: -

CDR3 protein: CASSLTGGSTDTQYF
CDR3 DNA: TGCGCCAGCAGCTTGACGGGGGGTAGCACAGATACGCAGTATTTT
D gene: TRBD2
J gene: TRBJ2-3
V gene: TRBV5-1
clone size: -

CDR3 protein: CASSLTEGNQPQHF
CDR3 DNA: TGTGCCAGCTCACTAACTGAAGGCAATCAGCCCCAGCATTTT
D gene: -
J gene: TRBJ1-5
V gene: TRBV18
clone size: -

CDR3 protein: CASSGVYSNQPQHF
CDR3 DNA: TGTGCCAGCAGTGGCGTGTATAGCAATCAGCCCCAGCATTTT
D gene: -
J gene: TRBJ1-5
V gene: TRBV2
clone size: -

CDR3 protein: CASSSDRPNTGELFF
CDR3 DNA: TGCGCCAGCAGCTCCGACAGGCCGAACACCGGGGAGCTGTTTTTT
D gene: -
J gene: TRBJ2-2
V gene: TRBV5-1
clone size: -

CDR3 protein: CASSYGTGYSYEQYF
CDR3 DNA: TGTGCCAGCAGTTACGGGACAGGATACTCCTACGAGCAGTACTTC
D gene: TRBD1
J gene: TRBJ2-7
V gene: TRBV27
clone size: -

CDR3 protein: CASSQGTEAFF
CDR3 DNA: TGTGCCAGCAGCCAGGGGACTGAAGCTTTCTTT
D gene: -
J gene: TRBJ1-1
V gene: TRBV4-2
clone size: few

CDR3 protein: CASRNGGGQTEAFF
CDR3 DNA: TGTGCCAGCAGGAACGGGGGAGGACAGACTGAAGCTTTCTTT
D gene: -
J gene: TRBJ1-1
V gene: TRBV2
clone size: once

CDR3 protein: CASSLDGSLLLVEQYF
CDR3 DNA: TGTGCCAGCAGCTTAGACGGGAGTCTTCTTCTTGTCGAGCAGTACTTC
D gene: -
J gene: TRBJ2-7
V gene: TRBV7-8
clone size: -

CDR3 protein: CASSASSTVYEQYF
CDR3 DNA: TGCGCCAGCAGCGCCTCCTCGACAGTTTACGAGCAGTACTTC
D gene: -
J gene: TRBJ2-7
V gene: TRBV5-1
clone size: -

CDR3 protein: CASSYAARENTEAFF
CDR3 DNA: TGTGCCAGCAGTTACGCTGCTCGGGAGAACACTGAAGCTTTCTTT
D gene: -
J gene: TRBJ1-1
V gene: TRBV6-2/TRBV6-3
clone size: -

CDR3 protein: CASSLVLAGNNEQFF
CDR3 DNA: TGCGCCAGCAGCTTAGTACTAGCGGGCAACAATGAGCAGTTCTTC
D gene: TRBD2
J gene: TRBJ2-1
V gene: TRBV5-1
clone size: few

CDR3 protein: CASRHPAGELFF
CDR3 DNA: TGCGCCAGCAGACACCCCGCGGGGGAGCTGTTTTTT
D gene: -
J gene: TRBJ2-2
V gene: TRBV4-1
clone size: -

CDR3 protein: CASSLVLGLHNEQFF
CDR3 DNA: TGCGCCAGCAGCTTGGTCCTAGGTCTCCACAATGAGCAGTTCTTC
D gene: -
J gene: TRBJ2-1
V gene: TRBV5-1
clone size: once

CDR3 protein: CASRQDKVAAEAFF
CDR3 DNA: TGTGCCAGCAGGCAGGACAAGGTCGCTGCTGAAGCTTTCTTT
D gene: -
J gene: TRBJ1-1
V gene: TRBV6-5
clone size: -

CDR3 protein: CATSRGSGGRETQYF
CDR3 DNA: TGTGCCACCAGCAGAGGTTCGGGGGGCCGTGAGACCCAGTACTTC
D gene: -
J gene: TRBJ2-5
V gene: TRBV15
clone size: -

CDR3 protein: CAWTRRTGYYGYTF
CDR3 DNA: TGTGCCTGGACGCGGCGAACAGGGTACTATGGCTACACCTTC
D gene: -
J gene: TRBJ1-2
V gene: TRBV30
clone size: few